These 18 T cell receptor beta chains were sequenced from one sample in a study of T cell responses to AZD1222 COVID-19 vaccine. Clones were read by immunoSEQ multiplex PCR, and TCRdb kept only the in-frame ones, dropping some. The sample consists of 55,000 to 65,000 clones, about 83% of them appearing once. The sequences come from peripheral blood, collected 28 days after the second AZD1222 dose. The source is an adult who received the AZD1222 COVID-19 vaccine.

This clone was seen more than once but under ten times. J is TRBJ1-4 and V is TRBV19; D may be TRBD1 (6 bases). The germline V gene encodes CDR1 LNHDA and CDR2 SQIVND (reference sequence). The CDR3 spans 12 residues. V shed 7 bases and J shed 8 bases, with 11 bases lying between them. The CDR3 nucleotides read TGTGCCAGTAAAGGGGGGCAAGAAAAACTGTTTTTT. It specifies CASKGGQEKLFF.

This clone was recorded only once. The CDR3 nucleotides read TGTGCCAGCAGTGGGGGGGGAAGCGTGAACACTGAAGCTTTCTTT. Its protein product is CASSGGGSVNTEAFF. The chain employs TRBV5-4 and TRBJ1-1, with D maybe TRBD1 (5 bases). The germline CDR1 and CDR2 sequences are SGHNT and YYREEE (reference sequence). V was clipped by 5 bases and J by 0 bases, with 14 bases between them. The CDR3 extends over 15 amino acids.

The rearrangement links TRBV14 to TRBJ2-2, with no clear D. Trimming took 4 bases from V and 8 from J, leaving 11 bases between them. Per germline, CDR1 SGHDN and CDR2 FVKESK. The CDR3 has 13 amino acids. The CDR3 region has the DNA TGTGCCAGCAGCCTCATTTCCGGAGGGGAGCTGTTTTTT. Translated, it gives CASSLISGGELFF.

Only a few counts were recorded for this clone. This chain links TRBV7-5 with TRBJ1-1. TRBV7-5 represents a pseudogene. The length of the CDR3 is 12 residues. The CDR3 DNA reads TGTGCCAGAAGGGGGACGGACACTGAAGCTTTCTTT. Encoded protein: CARRGTDTEAFF.

The chain couples TRBV6-5 to TRBJ1-2; 10 nucleotides align to TRBD1. Per the germline V gene, CDR1 is MNHEY and CDR2 is SVGAGI. The CDR3 length is 14 residues. V lost 5 bases and J lost 4; bases outside the gene matches: 4. As DNA, the CDR3 is TGTGCCAGCAGTATCCGGGACAGGGGCTATGGCTACACCTTC. Its protein is CASSIRDRGYGYTF.

The J gene is TRBJ1-3, the V gene TRBV19; TRBD1 agrees at 9 bases. CDR3 size: 15 residues. V was pared by 8 bases and J by 0 bases, with 5 bases of the junction left unmatched. CDR1 and CDR2 from the germline V gene are LNHDA and SQIVND (reference sequence). CDR3 protein: CASSQGASSGNTIYF. CDR3 nucleotides: TGTGCCAGTTCACAGGGGGCCAGCTCTGGAAACACCATATATTTT.

The V and J genes are TRBV9 and TRBJ2-5; D unclear. This CDR3 spans 14 amino acids. Germline assignment: CDR1 SGDLS and CDR2 YYNGEE. The germline V and J ends were trimmed by 0 bases and 7 bases, with 13 bases remaining between them. The CDR3 DNA is TGTGCCAGCAGCGTAGATCTTAGTTCATTGACCCAGTACTTC. It specifies CASSVDLSSLTQYF.

The chain has TRBV27 and TRBJ2-7, with 9 bases lining up with TRBD1. CDR1 and CDR2 (germline): MNHEY, SMNVEV (reference sequence). With 5 bases clipped from V and 4 bases from J, the junction kept 9 bases outside the gene matches. CDR3 size: 15 residues. The CDR3 spells CASSLTGGPYYEQYF. DNA of the CDR3: TGTGCCAGCAGTCTAACAGGGGGCCCGTATTACGAGCAGTACTTC.

The rearrangement joins TRBV30 to TRBJ1-4; possibly TRBD1 for D (5 bases). V was pared by 0 bases and J by 3 bases, with 11 bases between. Germline V gene data show CDR1 as GTSNPN and CDR2 as SVGIG (reference sequence). The CDR3 extends over 15 amino acids. The CDR3 sequence: CAWSVQAGSNEKLFF. As DNA, the CDR3 is TGTGCCTGGAGTGTACAGGCAGGATCTAATGAAAAACTGTTTTTT.

The chain joins TRBV9 to TRBJ2-1; 7 bases align to TRBD2. J was trimmed by 1 base and V by 4 bases; bases with no gene match: 5. CDR1 is SGDLS, CDR2 YYNGEE, per germline. This CDR3 contains 15 residues. CDR3 protein: CASSLGGGSYNEQFF. In nucleotides, the CDR3 is TGTGCCAGCAGCCTCGGCGGGGGATCCTACAATGAGCAGTTCTTC.

This chain joins TRBV19 and TRBJ1-3, with D possibly TRBD1 on 5 matching bases. This CDR3 region has 14 residues. Germline assignment: CDR1 LNHDA and CDR2 SQIVND (reference sequence). V lost 5 bases and J 1 base, leaving 9 bases between the germline ends. The CDR3 DNA reads TGTGCCAGTAGTCTGGGGGGGTCTGGAAACACCATATATTTT. This codes for CASSLGGSGNTIYF.

This clone was counted a single time. The chain carries TRBV28 and TRBJ2-7; D perhaps matches TRBD2 (6 bases). The CDR3 runs to 16 residues. Germline-derived CDR1 and CDR2 are MDHEN and SYDVKM. V gave up 4 bases and J gave up 7 bases, with 23 bases separating them. The CDR3 region is CASSSIPGSGPWEQYF. For the CDR3, the DNA is TGTGCCAGCAGTTCCATCCCCGGGAGCGGGCCGTGGGAGCAGTACTTC.

This chain connects TRBV18 to TRBJ1-6; a weak D match, TRBD1 (5 bases). V lost 3 bases, J lost 6 bases, and 12 bases lay in between. The CDR3 is 15 amino acids. Germline values: CDR1 KGHSH, CDR2 LQKENI. The CDR3 protein is CASSPGGDRNSPLHF. In DNA form, the CDR3 reads TGTGCCAGCTCACCGGGGGGGGATCGTAATTCACCCCTCCACTTT.

The V gene is TRBV4-1, the J gene TRBJ1-3; D gene uncertain. CDR3 size: 13 residues. CDR1 and CDR2 from the germline V gene are MGHRA and YSYEKL. V gave up 4 bases and J gave up 8 bases, with 12 bases separating them. CDR3 bases: TGCGCCAGCAGCCGTGGGTATGGGGACACCATATATTTT. It encodes CASSRGYGDTIYF.

The V and J genes are TRBV11-3 and TRBJ1-1; D uncertain. Germline CDR1 SGHNT, CDR2 YENEEA. V was clipped by 0 bases and J by 1 base, with 9 bases between them. This CDR3 is built from 15 residues. The CDR3 sequence: CASSLEGSPNTEAFF. The CDR3 nucleotides read TGTGCCAGCAGCTTAGAAGGCAGCCCGAACACTGAAGCTTTCTTT.

The chain carries TRBV19 and TRBJ2-3; TRBD2 matches 11 bases. V lost 3 bases to trimming and J lost 3 bases; unmatched junction nucleotides: 2. CDR3 size: 15 residues. Per germline, CDR1 LNHDA and CDR2 SQIVND (reference sequence). The CDR3 loop reads CASSIASGGTDTQYF. In nucleotides, the CDR3 is TGTGCCAGTAGTATTGCTAGCGGGGGGACAGATACGCAGTATTTT.

The chain employs TRBV9 and TRBJ2-5; 11 bases agree with TRBD1. The ends lost 2 bases at V and 4 bases at J; junction bases unmatched: 7. The CDR3 spans 16 residues. Germline V lookup: CDR1 SGDLS, CDR2 YYNGEE. The CDR3, as DNA: TGTGCCAGCAGCGTCGGGACAGGGGGTCGAGTAGAGACCCAGTACTTC. Translation: CASSVGTGGRVETQYF.

This chain links TRBV2 with TRBJ2-7; D remains ambiguous. V was pared by 6 bases and J by 4 bases, with 10 bases between. In germline, CDR1 is SNHLY, CDR2 FYNNEI. This CDR3 spans 12 amino acids. In DNA, the CDR3 is TGTGCCAGCAGGCGAGTTGGGTACGAGCAGTACTTC. Encoded protein: CASRRVGYEQYF.